The clone carrying this T cell receptor beta chain showed up many times. Its antigen is currently unknown. The time point is: patch test 3, about 24 weeks after DPC sensitization. The treatment: therapeutic diphenylcyclopropenone sensitization with weekly scalp DPC. Unfractionated whole blood yielded total RNA. The record originates from a study of human T cells and chemical hapten exposure. The overall study: While the roughly 22-week study was under way, patients received diphenylcyclopropenone on the scalp every week. It was small differences in pooled library volume that mainly caused per-sample TCR yields to vary.

Germline CDR1 is KGHSH and CDR2 is LQKENI. CDR3 size: 12 residues. Trimming removed 6 bases from V and 3 bases from J, with 8 bases in between. Study results and limitations: More PT1 expanded TCRs went with higher patch test scores.

MiXCR was run by TCRdb on the RACE reads, yielding one entry per CDR3 protein. Among approximately 60,000 distinct CDR3 sequences listed, approximately 9.9% were seen once. The sequencing used whole blood, collected in connection with sensitization to the hapten diphenylcyclopropenone (DPC). The V gene is TRBV18, the J gene TRBJ1-1; TRBD1 is a possible D gene (5 bases). The source is a woman between 25 and 40 years old with alopecia areata. Some clones in this sample may be carry-over from other donors' samples. For the CDR3, the DNA is TGTGCCAGCTCGGGGCAGGACACTGAAGCTTTCTTT. It encodes CASSGQDTEAFF.